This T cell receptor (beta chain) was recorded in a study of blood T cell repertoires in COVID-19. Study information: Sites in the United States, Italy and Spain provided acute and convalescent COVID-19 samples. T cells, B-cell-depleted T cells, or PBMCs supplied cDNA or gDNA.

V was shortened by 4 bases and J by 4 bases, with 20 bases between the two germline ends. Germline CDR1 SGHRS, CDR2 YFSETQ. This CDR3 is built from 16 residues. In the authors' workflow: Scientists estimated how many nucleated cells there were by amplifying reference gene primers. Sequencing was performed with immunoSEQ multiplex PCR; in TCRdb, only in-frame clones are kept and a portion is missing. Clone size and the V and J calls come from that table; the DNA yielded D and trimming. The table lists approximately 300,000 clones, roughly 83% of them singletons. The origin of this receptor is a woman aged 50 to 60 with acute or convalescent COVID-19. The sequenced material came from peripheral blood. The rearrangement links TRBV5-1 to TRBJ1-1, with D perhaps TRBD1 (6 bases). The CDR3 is CASSLAATGYGTEAFF. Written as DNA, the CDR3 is TGCGCCAGCAGCCTAGCCGCCACAGGGTACGGCACTGAAGCTTTCTTT.